The T cell receptor beta chain described here comes from a study of cytomegalovirus exposure and HLA in healthy donors (dated by TCRdb to between 2016 and 2019). Background on the whole study: The 666 repertoires of the first cohort and the roughly 120 validation repertoires were produced on the same platform, according to a later analysis. The study aimed to test whether cataloging public T cell receptors could reveal signatures of past pathogen exposure. In addition to the first cohort of 500 to 850 subjects, a separate validation cohort of approximately 130 different subjects was used. To predict cytomegalovirus infection status, the study combined high-throughput TCR immunosequencing, statistical association of individual TCRs with disease status, and machine learning.

A word on this clone: Its antigen remains unidentified. No much larger clone exists at a distance of one base, and base qualities are not known.

The receptor library was made with the immunoSEQ multiplex PCR assay. The authors processed their data as follows. A statistical classification framework was developed to diagnose cytomegalovirus status using the catalog of TCR beta chain sequences. TCRdb carries this immuneACCESS record with in-frame sequences only. Its versions omit some clonotypes, under half of them owing to an unresolved V gene in the studies checked, with the rest unexplained. The DNA was the basis for D and trimming; V, J and clone size are from that table. Recorded for this sample are 90,000 to 110,000 clones; approximately 90% of them occurred a single time. Under 4.5% of the sample is held by the ten biggest clonotypes. The CDR3 spans 16 residues, from the cysteine through the phenylalanine. This entry keeps only the CDR3 DNA: 48 bases, framed from base 1. V is trimmed back by 0 bases and J by 2 bases, and the junction contains 7 bases that no gene match accounts for. The germline V gene gives CDR1 as LGHNA and CDR2 as YSLEER.

Donors formed part of the validation cohort, which comprised fewer than 150 subjects and was distinct from the first cohort of under 850 subjects. Overall study outcomes, separate from this receptor: Of the cluster scores, roughly 95% were above 0 in a later analysis, which found that TCRs clustered in the first cohort also tended to co-occur in the 90 to 150 validation repertoires. The classifier was reported to diagnose cytomegalovirus status with high specificity and sensitivity in both the original cohort and the validation cohort. In vitro tests confirmed that three of the cytomegalovirus-associated TCR beta chains recognize cytomegalovirus antigens. The study gave a list of 150 to 200 TCR beta chains associated with cytomegalovirus. According to the authors, the approach could potentially be generalized to other disease states and immunological phenotypes. Most TCR sequences were observed very rarely across donors, whereas some public TCRs were present in many individuals. All 120 or so repertoires were used to score co-occurrence in the validation cohort in a later analysis, because that analysis had no HLA typing for the cohort.

The sequenced material came from PBMCs. The V and J genes are TRBV4-3 and TRBJ2-7; TRBD1 matches 7 bases in the middle. The TCR sequence derives from a woman in her late teens or twenties in good health and CMV-seropositive. The CDR3 loop reads CASSQDPGGSAYEQYF. The DNA sequence reads TGCGCCAGCAGCCAAGACCCAGGGGGAAGCGCCTACGAGCAGTACTTC.